Listed below are T cell receptor beta chains from one sample, sequenced in a study of T-cell reconstitution after alpha-beta-depleted transplantation in children. In TCRdb, the PCR reads were re-called with MiXCR into one record per CDR3 protein. Of approximately 97,000 distinct CDR3 sequences in the sample, about 5.6% are singletons; the top ten hold about 6%. The material sequenced was PBMCs, mostly from graft donor cells, taken 60 days after TCRalphabeta/CD19-depleted stem cell transplant. All receptors derive from a female patient under 10 years old who had a stem cell transplant for Fanconi anemia, so the T cells may come from the graft donor. CDR3s include the opening cysteine and the closing phenylalanine or tryptophan. A D gene is named only where the DNA matches it firmly. For some rows the clone size is stated as once, few or many, or as a class when expanded; others skip it.

>many|NA|TRBV20-1|TRBJ2-3
CSASKVWADTQYF
TGCAGTGCTAGCAAGGTGTGGGCAGATACGCAGTATTTT
>many|NA|TRBV6-6|TRBJ2-3
CASSYPGTDTQYF
TGTGCCAGCAGCTATCCTGGCACAGATACGCAGTATTTT
>many|NA|TRBV12-3/TRBV12-4|TRBJ2-4
CASSFSGPGRFFQYF
TGTGCCAGCAGTTTTAGTGGGCCAGGTCGTTTTTTTCAGTACTTC
>many|NA|TRBV7-9|TRBJ2-7
CASSLGAANYEQYF
TGTGCCAGCAGCTTAGGAGCGGCCAACTACGAGCAGTACTTC
>many|TRBD1|TRBV12-3/TRBV12-4|TRBJ1-2
CASSLYWTGDYGYTF
TGTGCCAGCAGTTTATATTGGACAGGGGACTATGGCTACACCTTC
>NA|NA|TRBV7-9|TRBJ2-7
CASSLRDFTGAPNEQYF
TGTGCCAGCAGCTTAAGAGACTTCACAGGCGCCCCGAACGAGCAGTACTTC
>few|NA|TRBV21-1|TRBJ1-1
CASRDAEAFF
TGTGCCAGCAGGGACGCTGAAGCTTTCTTT
>many|TRBD1|TRBV6-5|TRBJ2-7
CASIRDRGPYEQYF
TGTGCCAGCATACGGGACAGGGGGCCCTACGAGCAGTACTTC
>many|TRBD2|TRBV20-1|TRBJ2-2
CSASMPGLAPLPTNTGELFF
TGCAGTGCTTCGATGCCGGGACTAGCCCCACTCCCGACGAACACCGGGGAGCTGTTTTTT
>NA|NA|TRBV12-3/TRBV12-4|TRBJ1-2
CASSFSQVDGYTF
TGTGCCAGCAGTTTCAGTCAGGTGGATGGCTACACCTTC
>NA|NA|TRBV12-3/TRBV12-4|TRBJ2-7
CASSQSEPREQYF
TGTGCCAGCAGCCAATCGGAACCTAGAGAGCAGTACTTC
>many|NA|TRBV6-6|TRBJ2-3
CASSSGWNTQYF
TGTGCCAGCAGTTCCGGTTGGAATACGCAGTATTTT
>many|NA|TRBV29-1|TRBJ2-2
CSVRVGWNTGELFF
TGCAGCGTTCGAGTGGGATGGAACACCGGGGAGCTGTTTTTT
>many|TRBD1|TRBV5-1|TRBJ2-7
CASSSGQGGYEQYF
TGCGCCAGCAGCTCGGGACAGGGGGGCTACGAGCAGTACTTC
>NA|NA|TRBV3-1|TRBJ1-2
CASSQDGAGLDYGYTF
TGTGCCAGCAGCCAAGATGGGGCAGGTCTGGACTATGGCTACACCTTC
>NA|NA|TRBV24-1|TRBJ2-3
CATSDSPFADTQYF
TGTGCCACCAGTGATTCCCCGTTCGCAGATACGCAGTATTTT
>many|NA|TRBV6-5|TRBJ2-7
CASSHRKFGSSYEQYF
TGTGCCAGCAGTCATCGAAAATTCGGGAGCTCCTACGAGCAGTACTTC
>NA|NA|TRBV2|TRBJ2-5
CASSFVAQETQYF
TGTGCCAGCAGTTTCGTGGCCCAAGAGACCCAGTACTTC
>many|TRBD1|TRBV12-3/TRBV12-4|TRBJ2-5
CASSFTPGQGVETQYF
TGTGCCAGCAGTTTTACCCCGGGACAGGGCGTTGAGACCCAGTACTTC
>many|TRBD2|TRBV10-3|TRBJ2-1
CAISSSGSSYNEQFF
TGTGCCATCTCGTCTAGCGGTAGCTCCTACAATGAGCAGTTCTTC
>few|NA|TRBV7-2|TRBJ2-1
CASSLARLNEQFF
TGTGCCAGCAGCTTAGCGCGCCTCAATGAGCAGTTCTTC
>many|TRBD1|TRBV7-9|TRBJ2-3
CASSLAGQGWYF
TGTGCCAGCAGCCTAGCCGGACAGGGGTGGTATTTT
>NA|NA|TRBV9|TRBJ2-1
CASSVTARVNEQFF
TGTGCCAGCAGCGTTACCGCTAGAGTCAATGAGCAGTTCTTC
>many|TRBD2|TRBV12-3/TRBV12-4|TRBJ2-5
CASRSGLRHQETQYF
TGTGCCAGCAGATCGGGACTACGCCACCAAGAGACCCAGTACTTC
>many|TRBD1|TRBV7-2|TRBJ2-7
CASSLRTGVPYEQYF
TGTGCCAGCAGCTTAAGGACAGGGGTACCCTACGAGCAGTACTTC
>NA|NA|TRBV28|TRBJ1-2
CASGGRVGYTF
TGTGCCAGCGGGGGACGGGTTGGCTACACCTTC
>many|TRBD1|TRBV7-8|TRBJ2-4
CASSRDRGLAGAKNIQYF
TGTGCCAGCAGCCGGGACAGGGGGCTAGCGGGAGCCAAAAACATTCAGTACTTC
>few|NA|TRBV4-1|TRBJ2-5
CASSPFRGHPQETQYF
TGCGCCAGCAGCCCCTTTAGGGGCCACCCACAAGAGACCCAGTACTTC
>few|TRBD1|TRBV6-1|TRBJ1-4
CASRRTGENEKLFF
TGTGCCAGCAGAAGGACAGGGGAGAATGAAAAACTGTTTTTT
>many|TRBD1|TRBV3-1|TRBJ2-3
CASSQTPWGQGEDTQYF
TGTGCCAGCAGCCAAACCCCTTGGGGACAGGGAGAAGATACGCAGTATTTT
>many|NA|TRBV29-1|TRBJ2-7
CSVLLVGYEQYF
TGCAGCGTTTTATTGGTAGGTTACGAGCAGTACTTC
>NA|NA|TRBV12-3/TRBV12-4|TRBJ1-6
CASTPDASNSPLHF
TGTGCCAGCACCCCTGACGCCTCGAATTCACCCCTCCACTTT
>many|TRBD2|TRBV12-3/TRBV12-4|TRBJ2-2
CASRPSGRGAGELFF
TGTGCCAGCAGGCCTAGCGGGAGGGGCGCCGGGGAGCTGTTTTTT
>many|NA|TRBV3-1|TRBJ2-2
CASSQLGAGGELFF
TGTGCCAGCAGCCAACTAGGGGCGGGCGGGGAGCTGTTTTTT
>many|NA|TRBV7-9|TRBJ2-3
CASSLGAVGYADTQYF
TGTGCCAGCAGCTTAGGAGCCGTCGGCTACGCAGATACGCAGTATTTT
>NA|TRBD2|TRBV2|TRBJ2-1
CACSFRAGAVGLYNEQFF
TGTGCCTGCAGTTTTCGAGCGGGAGCCGTTGGGTTATACAATGAGCAGTTCTTC
>many|TRBD1|TRBV20-1|TRBJ2-2
CSARDYWTGGSNTGELFF
TGCAGTGCTAGAGATTACTGGACAGGAGGATCGAACACCGGGGAGCTGTTTTTT
>NA|NA|TRBV5-1|TRBJ2-5
CASRGLETQYF
TGCGCCAGCAGAGGATTGGAGACCCAGTACTTC
>many|NA|TRBV20-1|TRBJ1-6
CSARDGSSYNSPLHF
TGCAGTGCTAGAGATGGGAGCTCCTATAATTCACCCCTCCACTTT
>many|TRBD1|TRBV14|TRBJ2-2
CASSQDLRGTGDTGELFF
TGTGCCAGCAGCCAAGATTTACGTGGGACAGGGGACACCGGGGAGCTGTTTTTT
>many|NA|TRBV5-1|TRBJ2-3
CASSNSSFSTDTQYF
TGCGCCAGCAGCAACTCCAGCTTTAGCACAGATACGCAGTATTTT
>many|NA|TRBV9|TRBJ1-1
CASSVVGSGNTEAFF
TGTGCCAGCAGCGTAGTAGGGAGTGGGAACACTGAAGCTTTCTTT
>many|NA|TRBV4-1|TRBJ2-7
CASSQDGTRPYEQYF
TGCGCCAGCAGCCAAGATGGAACTAGACCCTACGAGCAGTACTTC
>NA|NA|TRBV7-3|TRBJ2-6
CASSLKGPGANVLTF
TGTGCCAGCAGCTTAAAGGGCCCTGGGGCCAACGTCCTGACTTTC
>many|NA|TRBV20-1|TRBJ2-1
CSASRRHNEQFF
TGCAGTGCTAGTCGCAGACACAATGAGCAGTTCTTC
>many|TRBD2|TRBV28|TRBJ2-3
CASSSIAGGLITQYF
TGTGCCAGCAGTTCCATAGCGGGAGGGCTCATTACGCAGTATTTT
>many|NA|TRBV12-3/TRBV12-4|TRBJ1-5
CASSLAGAQHF
TGTGCCAGCAGTTTAGCGGGCGCCCAGCATTTT
>few|NA|TRBV9|TRBJ1-4
CASSVAPATNEKLFF
TGTGCCAGCAGCGTAGCTCCTGCAACTAATGAAAAACTGTTTTTT
>many|NA|TRBV20-1|TRBJ2-3
CRATDTQYF
TGCAGGGCCACAGATACGCAGTATTTT
>few|TRBD1|TRBV28|TRBJ1-2
CASSFRGVNYGYTF
TGTGCCAGCAGTTTCAGGGGGGTTAACTATGGCTACACCTTC
>many|NA|TRBV7-9|TRBJ2-2
CASSLTKTGELFF
TGTGCCAGCAGCTTGACGAAAACCGGGGAGCTGTTTTTT
>NA|NA|TRBV4-1|TRBJ2-7
CASSQDLNWERYEQYF
TGCGCCAGCAGCCAAGATCTGAACTGGGAAAGATACGAGCAGTACTTC
>NA|TRBD1|TRBV28|TRBJ2-7
CASKRQGVGQYF
TGTGCCAGCAAAAGACAGGGAGTTGGGCAGTACTTC
>many|NA|TRBV7-7|TRBJ2-2
CASSEAGHRNTGELFF
TGTGCCAGCAGCGAAGCCGGACACAGGAACACCGGGGAGCTGTTTTTT
>many|NA|TRBV3-1|TRBJ2-2
CASSQFWAGELFF
TGTGCCAGCAGCCAGTTCTGGGCCGGGGAGCTGTTTTTT
>many|NA|TRBV12-3/TRBV12-4|TRBJ2-7
CASRGGAGGTYEQYF
TGTGCCAGCAGAGGCGGGGCAGGTGGGACCTACGAGCAGTACTTC
>few|TRBD2|TRBV5-5|TRBJ2-3
CASSLSLAGGPGTDTQYF
TGTGCCAGCAGCTTGAGTCTAGCGGGGGGGCCAGGGACAGATACGCAGTATTTT
>few|NA|TRBV5-1|TRBJ1-2
CASSLGGEGPFRNYGYTF
TGCGCCAGCAGCTTAGGGGGGGAAGGGCCTTTTCGAAACTATGGCTACACCTTC
>many|TRBD2|TRBV5-1|TRBJ2-2
CASSWGPSGNTGELFF
TGCGCCAGCAGCTGGGGACCTAGCGGGAACACCGGGGAGCTGTTTTTT
>NA|NA|TRBV9|TRBJ2-5
CASSPTPRDTQETQYF
TGTGCCAGCAGCCCCACCCCACGGGACACCCAAGAGACCCAGTACTTC